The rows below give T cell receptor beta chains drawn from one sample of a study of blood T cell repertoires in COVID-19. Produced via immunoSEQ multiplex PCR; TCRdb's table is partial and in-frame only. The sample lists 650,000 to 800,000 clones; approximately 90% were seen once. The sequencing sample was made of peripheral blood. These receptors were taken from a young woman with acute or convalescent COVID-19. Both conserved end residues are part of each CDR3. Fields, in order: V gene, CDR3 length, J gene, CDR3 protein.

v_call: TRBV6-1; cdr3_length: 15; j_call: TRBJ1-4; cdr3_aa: CASSEFGRPNEKLFF
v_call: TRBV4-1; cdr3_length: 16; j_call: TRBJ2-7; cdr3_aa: CASSHPSGGGSYEQYF
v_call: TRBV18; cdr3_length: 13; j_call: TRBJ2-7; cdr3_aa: CASSSGIHYEQYF
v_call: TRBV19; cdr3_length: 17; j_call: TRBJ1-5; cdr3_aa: CASSPLSTRTTNQPQHF
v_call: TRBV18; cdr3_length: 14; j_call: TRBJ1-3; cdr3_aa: CASSPQGSGNTIYF
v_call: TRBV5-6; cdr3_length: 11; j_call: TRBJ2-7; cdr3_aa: CASSFSYEQYF
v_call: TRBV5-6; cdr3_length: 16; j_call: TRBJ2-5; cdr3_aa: CASSLSGTQERETQYF
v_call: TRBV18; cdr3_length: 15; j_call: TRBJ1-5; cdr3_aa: CASSPRGQQNQPQHF
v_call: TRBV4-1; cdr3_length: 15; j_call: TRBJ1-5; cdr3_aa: CASSQTQGGNQPQHF
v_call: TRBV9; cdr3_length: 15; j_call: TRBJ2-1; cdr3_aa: CASSVGVTGYNEQFF
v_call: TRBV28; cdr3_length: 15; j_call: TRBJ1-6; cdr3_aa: CAHHRGPLYNSPLHF
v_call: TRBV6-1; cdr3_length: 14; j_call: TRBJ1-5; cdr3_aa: CASSEEGVHQPQHF
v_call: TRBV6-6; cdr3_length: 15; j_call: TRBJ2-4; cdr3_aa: CASSYPGQGSNIQYF
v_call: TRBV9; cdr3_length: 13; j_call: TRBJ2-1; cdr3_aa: CASSVSGGTEQFF
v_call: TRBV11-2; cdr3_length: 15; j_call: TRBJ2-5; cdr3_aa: CASSATGAYGETQYF
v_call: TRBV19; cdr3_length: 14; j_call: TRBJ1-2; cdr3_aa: CASSIPQGAVGYTF